Each of the 21 T cell receptor beta chains below was sequenced from the same sample in a study of cytomegalovirus exposure and HLA in healthy donors. The PCR ran on 60 Vbeta and 13 Jbeta primers. Profiling relied on immunoSEQ multiplex PCR, and the TCRdb table lists in-frame clones only, not all of them. Among about 140,000 clones, about four fifths were seen once, and the ten largest hold about 3.4%. The sequenced material came from PBMCs. These receptors originate from a young man in good health and CMV-seropositive.

V is TRBV27 and J is TRBJ2-7, with 11 bases fitting TRBD2. V trimming: 6 bases; J trimming: 0 bases; junction bases outside the gene matches: 4. The CDR3 extends over 15 amino acids. Germline CDR1 and CDR2: MNHEY and SMNVEV (reference sequence). The CDR3 DNA sequence: TGTGCCAGCAGGACCGGGACTAGCGGCTCCTACGAGCAGTACTTC. It is translated as CASRTGTSGSYEQYF.

The gene calls are TRBV6-6 and TRBJ1-4; 9 bases map to TRBD1. The CDR3 covers 15 residues. CDR1 MNHNY and CDR2 SVGAGI come from the germline V gene (reference sequence). Trimming removed 7 bases from V and 7 bases from J; junction bases left unmatched: 10. The chain's CDR3 is CASTDPTGGSEKLFF. CDR3 coding DNA: TGTGCCAGCACCGACCCTACAGGGGGCAGTGAAAAACTGTTTTTT.

The V and J genes are TRBV28 and TRBJ1-2; the D is unclear. From germline, CDR1 is MDHEN and CDR2 SYDVKM. Deletions cut 1 base from V and 8 bases from J, with 11 bases between. The CDR3 runs to 13 residues. The CDR3 DNA reads as TGTGCCAGCAGTTTATCCGCCGGGGTAGGCTACACCTTC. Residues: CASSLSAGVGYTF.

The rearrangement uses TRBV27 and TRBJ2-1; possibly TRBD2 for D (6 bases). Between the trimmed V and J ends, which lost 1 base and 5 bases, there was a span of 18 bases. This CDR3 is built from 17 residues. Germline loops: CDR1 MNHEY, CDR2 SMNVEV (reference sequence). The CDR3 reads CASSLFPFSGGDNEQFF. As DNA, the CDR3 is TGTGCCAGCAGTTTATTCCCTTTTAGCGGAGGGGACAATGAGCAGTTCTTC.

This clone showed up just once. This chain joins TRBV19 and TRBJ2-1; D is undetermined. Trimming cost V 1 base and J 5 bases, with 6 bases left between them. Germline CDR1 and CDR2: LNHDA and SQIVND (reference sequence). The CDR3 contains 13 residues. In nucleotides, the CDR3 is TGTGCCAGTAGTATAGGCAGTAACAATGAGCAGTTCTTC. This gives the protein CASSIGSNNEQFF. Based on the CDR3 plus reference TRBV19 and TRBJ2-1, the full variable domain is DGGITQSPKYLFRKEGQNVTLSCEQNLNHDAMYWYRQDPGQGLRLIYYSQIVNDFQKGDIAEGYSVSREKKESFPLTVTSAQKNPTAFYLCASSIGSNNEQFFGPGTRLTVL.

This clone was picked up a small number of times. The chain recombines TRBV5-1 with TRBJ1-2; 10 nucleotides line up with TRBD1. The CDR3 totals 15 residues. V shed 4 bases and J 4 bases; nucleotides not matched to a gene: 7. CDR1 and CDR2 from the germline V gene are SGHRS and YFSETQ. CDR3 coding DNA: TGCGCCAGCAGCGCAGGACAGGGGGTTATCTATGGCTACACCTTC. Residues: CASSAGQGVIYGYTF.

V is TRBV4-1 and J is TRBJ1-1; no clear D. The ends were cut back, 3 bases at V and 7 bases at J, with 27 bases in the middle. The germline V gene has CDR1 MGHRA and CDR2 YSYEKL. The CDR3 length is 18 residues. The CDR3 nucleotides are TGCGCCAGCAGCCAGTCGCTACCCGGCGTGGCCGGCCGAGGTGAAGCTTTCTTT. Translation: CASSQSLPGVAGRGEAFF.

A few counts support this clone. This sequence joins TRBV27 and TRBJ2-7; unclear D gene. Germline V gene sequence: CDR1 MNHEY, CDR2 SMNVEV (reference sequence). CDR3 length equals 14 residues. V shed 0 bases and J shed 0 bases, with 6 bases lying between them. The CDR3 spells CASSLSQNSYEQYF. DNA for the CDR3: TGTGCCAGCAGTTTATCTCAGAACTCCTACGAGCAGTACTTC.

The chain uses TRBV28 and TRBJ1-4; the D is unclear. V lost 3 bases and J 6 bases, leaving 11 bases between the germline ends. This CDR3 comprises 14 residues. Germline CDR1 MDHEN, CDR2 SYDVKM. CDR3 nucleotides: TGTGCCAGCAGTTTTTTCCAGGTTGATGAAAAACTGTTTTTT. It codes for CASSFFQVDEKLFF.

The chain is built from TRBV27 and TRBJ2-1; 12 bases map to TRBD2. V shed 1 base and J 9 bases; nucleotides not matched to a gene: 7. CDR3 length: 16 residues. Germline CDR1 reads MNHEY; CDR2 reads SMNVEV (reference sequence). The CDR3 coding sequence is TGTGCCAGCAGTTTATATTTGACTAGCGGGAGAAGTGAGCAGTTCTTC. Translating gives CASSLYLTSGRSEQFF.

V is TRBV27 and J is TRBJ1-2; the D gene is possibly TRBD1 (5 bases). The V and J ends lost 2 bases and 7 bases respectively, with 11 bases between them. Germline assignment: CDR1 MNHEY and CDR2 SMNVEV (reference sequence). The length of the CDR3 is 13 residues. The CDR3 region is CASSLKQGGGYTF. In DNA, the CDR3 is TGTGCCAGCAGTTTAAAGCAGGGTGGTGGCTACACCTTC.

Here the CDR3 DNA reads TGTGCCAGCAAGGAGGAACTTTCCGACACCGGGGAGCTGTTTTTT. It translates to CASKEELSDTGELFF. This chain links TRBV4-2 with TRBJ2-2, with a weak D call TRBD2 (5 bases). Germline lookup yields CDR1 LGHNA and CDR2 YNFKEQ. The CDR3 covers 15 residues. The ends were cut back, 7 bases at V and 3 bases at J, with 15 bases in the middle.

This clone was recorded only once. V usage is TRBV5-1 and J usage is TRBJ2-4; TRBD2 aligns across 11 bases. This CDR3 region has 17 residues. Unmatched junction bases numbered 5, after V lost 3 bases and J lost 0 bases. Germline V gene data show CDR1 as SGHRS and CDR2 as YFSETQ. Here the CDR3 reads CASSSGLAGLAKNIQYF. The CDR3 nucleotides are TGCGCCAGCAGCTCCGGACTAGCGGGCCTAGCCAAAAACATTCAGTACTTC.

The chain has TRBV30 and TRBJ2-7; TRBD2 might be the D (5 bases). CDR1 is GTSNPN, CDR2 SVGIG, per germline (reference sequence). There are 12 residues in the CDR3. V lost 3 bases to trimming and J lost 1 base, with 7 bases between them. The CDR3 loop is CAWSGVSYEQYF. In DNA form, the CDR3 reads TGTGCCTGGAGCGGGGTTTCCTACGAGCAGTACTTC.

This chain joins TRBV27 and TRBJ2-6; D gene unclear. Germline V gene data show CDR1 as MNHEY and CDR2 as SMNVEV (reference sequence). The V and J ends lost 3 bases and 0 bases respectively, with 15 bases between them. The CDR3 covers 18 residues. The chain's CDR3 is CASSLFFNGHSGANVLTF. CDR3 bases: TGTGCCAGCAGTTTGTTTTTCAATGGGCACTCTGGGGCCAACGTCCTGACTTTC.

This clone has more than one count but fewer than ten. This chain connects TRBV5-4 to TRBJ2-7; D remains unclear. V lost 4 bases, J lost 5 bases, and 7 bases lay in between. The CDR3 covers 11 residues. CDR1 SGHNT and CDR2 YYREEE come from the germline V gene (reference sequence). Here the CDR3 DNA reads TGTGCCAGCAGCGCCCCGGACGAGCAGTACTTC. It translates to CASSAPDEQYF.

The chain employs TRBV5-4 and TRBJ1-1; 8 positions match TRBD1. Trimming at V came to 0 bases and at J to 7 bases, leaving 2 bases not matched to a gene. The CDR3 runs 13 residues. CDR1 and CDR2 from the germline V gene are SGHNT and YYREEE (reference sequence). The CDR3 coding sequence is TGTGCCAGCAGCTTGGGCACAGGGGGTGAAGCTTTCTTT. It encodes CASSLGTGGEAFF.

V gene TRBV6-1 combines with J gene TRBJ1-2; 8 bases fit TRBD1. Losses at the gene ends were 3 bases for V and 6 bases for J; bases not matched to a gene: 9. The CDR3 has 15 amino acids. Germline loops: CDR1 MNHNS, CDR2 SASEGT. The CDR3 DNA follows: TGTGCCAGCAGTGATAAAGGGACAGGTGGAGATGGCTACACCTTC. This encodes CASSDKGTGGDGYTF.

CDR3: CASSSGLAGGGNEQYF. Here the CDR3 DNA reads TGTGCCAGCAGCTCCGGACTAGCGGGAGGCGGCAACGAGCAGTACTTC. The rearrangement uses TRBV7-9 and TRBJ2-7; 14 bases line up with TRBD2. V lost 4 bases, J lost 5 bases, and 7 bases stayed unmatched. Germline values: CDR1 SEHNR, CDR2 FQNEAQ (reference sequence). CDR3 size: 16 residues.

This clone is labeled medium-sized. This chain uses TRBV9 with TRBJ1-1, with a possible D match to TRBD1 (6 bases). Germline V lookup: CDR1 SGDLS, CDR2 YYNGEE. The CDR3 contains 14 residues. Trimming shortened V by 6 bases and J by 2 bases, and 14 bases separated the two germline ends. DNA for the CDR3: TGTGCCAGCACCGGGGGGCAGGGAAACACTGAAGCTTTCTTT. This codes for CASTGGQGNTEAFF. Supplemented by reference TRBV9 and TRBJ1-1, the full variable domain reads DSGVTQTPKHLITATGQRVTLRCSPRSGDLSVYWYQQSLDQGLQFLIQYYNGEERAKGNILERFSAQQFPDLHSELNLSSLELGDSALYFCASTGGQGNTEAFFGQGTRLTVV.

This chain's CDR3 is CASSLEGTSTYEQYF. As DNA, the CDR3 is TGTGCCAGCAGCTTAGAGGGGACTTCCACCTACGAGCAGTACTTC. This rearrangement joins TRBV7-2 to TRBJ2-7, with D tentatively TRBD2 (6 bases). Germline loops: CDR1 SGHTA, CDR2 FQGNSA. The CDR3 covers 15 residues. V lost 1 base, J lost 2 bases, and 12 bases lay in between.